The 8 T cell receptor beta chains reported below all come from one sample, sequenced in a study of blood T cell repertoires in COVID-19. Assay: immunoSEQ multiplex PCR; the TCRdb copy retains only in-frame clones and omits some. The table records 300,000 to 350,000 clones, about nine tenths of them present only once. The specimen sequenced was peripheral blood. Receptors originate from a woman aged 45-60 years with COVID-19, enrolled during active disease.

This chain joins TRBV14 and TRBJ2-1; 13 bases agree with TRBD2. The CDR3 has 14 residues. The junction had 5 bases not matched to a gene; V was cut back by 4 bases and J by 11 bases. Germline V gene data show CDR1 as SGHDN and CDR2 as FVKESK. The CDR3 nucleotides read TGTGCCAGCAGCCGCGGGACTAGCGGGGACCAGCAGTTCTTC. This gives the protein CASSRGTSGDQQFF.

The chain uses TRBV5-8 and TRBJ2-3; 7 bases are shared with TRBD2. The CDR3 is 15 amino acids. The V gene's germline CDR1 is SGHTS and CDR2 YDEGEE. Trimming removed 1 base from V and 3 bases from J; junction bases left unmatched: 5. Here the CDR3 reads CASSLRTGGTDTQYF. The CDR3, as DNA: TGTGCCAGCAGCTTGCGGACGGGAGGTACAGATACGCAGTATTTT.

DNA of the CDR3: TGTGCCAGTAGTATAGGGTTCAGCTCCTACGAGCAGTACTTC. Translating gives CASSIGFSSYEQYF. This chain uses TRBV19 with TRBJ2-7; no firm D call. The V gene's germline CDR1 is LNHDA and CDR2 SQIVND (reference sequence). With 1 base removed from V and 0 bases from J, the gap between germline ends came to 7 bases. The CDR3 spans 14 residues.

The CDR3 spells CASSLGRVDEQYF. CDR3 nucleotides: TGTGCCAGCAGCTTAGGCAGGGTTGACGAGCAGTACTTC. The chain joins TRBV11-2 to TRBJ2-7; the D gene is possibly TRBD1 (5 bases). CDR3 length: 13 residues. Germline CDR1 reads SGHAT; CDR2 reads FQNNGV. Trimming took 1 base from V and 5 from J, leaving 9 bases between them.

This clone has a single count. The chain combines TRBV9 with TRBJ1-2; a weak D match, TRBD1 (6 bases). V dropped 4 bases and J dropped 9 bases, with 16 bases sitting between them. Germline lookup yields CDR1 SGDLS and CDR2 YYNGEE. This CDR3 has 13 residues. The CDR3 sequence is CASSLRQGSRYTF. The CDR3 region has the DNA TGTGCCAGCAGCTTAAGGCAGGGGAGTCGCTACACCTTC.

The chain joins TRBV19 to TRBJ2-7; the match to TRBD2 covers 13 bases. The CDR3 length is 15 residues. Per the germline V gene, CDR1 is LNHDA and CDR2 is SQIVND (reference sequence). The ends lost 7 bases at V and 5 bases at J; junction bases unmatched: 8. The CDR3, as DNA: TGTGCCAGTACCCCCGGGACTAGCGGGATTAACGAGCAGTACTTC. Protein product: CASTPGTSGINEQYF. The full variable domain, completed using reference TRBV19 and TRBJ2-7, is DGGITQSPKYLFRKEGQNVTLSCEQNLNHDAMYWYRQDPGQGLRLIYYSQIVNDFQKGDIAEGYSVSREKKESFPLTVTSAQKNPTAFYLCASTPGTSGINEQYFGPGTRLTVT.

This rearrangement joins TRBV6-5 to TRBJ2-1, with 7 nucleotides matching TRBD2. CDR3 size: 16 residues. Germline CDR1 and CDR2: MNHEY and SVGAGI. Germline trimming cut 0 bases from V and 5 bases from J; bases unmatched to any gene: 7. DNA of the CDR3: TGTGCCAGCAGTTACTCGGGCGGGAGTTTGGACAATGAGCAGTTCTTC. This sequence encodes CASSYSGGSLDNEQFF.

The chain recombines TRBV6-2 or TRBV6-3 with TRBJ1-5; weak D call: TRBD1 (5 bases). CDR1 MNHEY and CDR2 SVGEGT come from the germline V gene. CDR3 length: 15 residues. V dropped 6 bases and J dropped 6 bases, with 18 bases sitting between them. The CDR3: CASSPGGGYAQPQHF. The CDR3 DNA reads TGTGCCAGCAGCCCCGGGGGAGGGTATGCTCAGCCCCAGCATTTT.